These T cell receptor beta chains were read from a single sample in a study of vaccination and CD4 T cells after COVID-19. For these receptors, no antigen is known. TCRdb ran MiXCR on the PCR reads and lists one entry per CDR3 protein. In the table there are about 29,000 distinct CDR3 sequences, approximately 66% of which are singletons. The material sequenced was CD4+ T cells from blood, cultured in vitro, taken after SARS-CoV-2 vaccination. These receptors were taken from a human donor who received a COVID-19 vaccine. CDR3s include the opening cysteine and the closing phenylalanine or tryptophan. Each record gives: V gene, J gene, D gene, clone size, CDR3 DNA, CDR3 protein. The D gene is left open where the match is weak. Clone sizes are given selectively: once, few, many, or a class where the clone is expanded.

v_gene: TRBV5-4
j_gene: TRBJ1-2
d_gene: TRBD1
abundance: NA
CDR3nt: TGTGCCAGCAGCTTGATGGGCCCAACAGGGGGTGGCTACACCTTC
CDR3aa: CASSLMGPTGGGYTF

v_gene: TRBV5-1
j_gene: TRBJ2-3
d_gene: NA
abundance: NA
CDR3nt: TGCGCCAGCAGAGGGGCGGGTACGCAGTATTTT
CDR3aa: CASRGAGTQYF

v_gene: TRBV2
j_gene: TRBJ2-7
d_gene: TRBD2
abundance: NA
CDR3nt: TGTGCCAGCAGTGAAGCCACTAGCGGGGGTCACCGAAACTACGAGCAGTACTTC
CDR3aa: CASSEATSGGHRNYEQYF

v_gene: TRBV30
j_gene: TRBJ1-1
d_gene: TRBD1
abundance: few
CDR3nt: TGTGCCTGGGTAACAGGGGTCCCGAACACTGAAGCTTTCTTT
CDR3aa: CAWVTGVPNTEAFF

v_gene: TRBV7-3
j_gene: TRBJ2-2
d_gene: NA
abundance: once
CDR3nt: TGTGCCAGCAGCCCACAGGGAGAAGGCACCGGGGAGCTGTTTTTT
CDR3aa: CASSPQGEGTGELFF

v_gene: TRBV20-1
j_gene: TRBJ1-1
d_gene: NA
abundance: few
CDR3nt: TGCAGTGCTAGAGCCCAGTCTATGAACACTGAAGCTTTCTTT
CDR3aa: CSARAQSMNTEAFF

v_gene: TRBV20-1
j_gene: TRBJ1-1
d_gene: TRBD1
abundance: NA
CDR3nt: TGCAGTGCTAGGGACTCAGGACAGGGAGGTGCTGAAGCTTTCTTT
CDR3aa: CSARDSGQGGAEAFF

v_gene: TRBV2
j_gene: TRBJ1-3
d_gene: TRBD1
abundance: NA
CDR3nt: TGTGCCAGCAGCGCCGGACAGGGCAACACCATATATTTT
CDR3aa: CASSAGQGNTIYF

v_gene: TRBV19
j_gene: TRBJ1-4
d_gene: NA
abundance: NA
CDR3nt: TGTGCAACCTCGCGGGGAAAACTGTTTTTT
CDR3aa: CATSRGKLFF

v_gene: TRBV19
j_gene: TRBJ1-2
d_gene: NA
abundance: NA
CDR3nt: TGTGCCAGTCGGGTCGTAGGGGACGATGGCTACACCTTC
CDR3aa: CASRVVGDDGYTF

v_gene: TRBV21-1
j_gene: TRBJ2-7
d_gene: NA
abundance: NA
CDR3nt: TGTGCCAGCAGCGTACACAGGGGACCTTATTACGAGCAGTACTTC
CDR3aa: CASSVHRGPYYEQYF

v_gene: TRBV5-4
j_gene: TRBJ2-4
d_gene: NA
abundance: NA
CDR3nt: TGTGCCAGCAGCTTGGTCCGGGAAAACATTCAGTACTTC
CDR3aa: CASSLVRENIQYF

v_gene: TRBV3-1
j_gene: TRBJ1-1
d_gene: NA
abundance: NA
CDR3nt: TGTGCCAGCAGCCACAACCTAGGGGTAAACACTGAAGCTTTCTTT
CDR3aa: CASSHNLGVNTEAFF

v_gene: TRBV6-1
j_gene: TRBJ2-3
d_gene: NA
abundance: NA
CDR3nt: TGTGCCAGCAGGCACACTAGCAGAAGCACAGATACGCAGTATTTT
CDR3aa: CASRHTSRSTDTQYF

v_gene: TRBV24-1
j_gene: TRBJ2-3
d_gene: TRBD2
abundance: NA
CDR3nt: TGTGCCACCAGTGACCCCAGCGGGGGGCCCGCCTATACGCAGTATTTT
CDR3aa: CATSDPSGGPAYTQYF

v_gene: TRBV20-1
j_gene: TRBJ2-3
d_gene: TRBD1
abundance: NA
CDR3nt: TGCAGTGCAGGGCAGGGACAGGGTTTTTCAGATACGCAGTATTTT
CDR3aa: CSAGQGQGFSDTQYF

v_gene: TRBV27
j_gene: TRBJ2-3
d_gene: NA
abundance: NA
CDR3nt: TGTGCCAGCAGTTTACAGGGGACCGCACGCAGCACAGATACGCAGTATTTT
CDR3aa: CASSLQGTARSTDTQYF

v_gene: TRBV6-1
j_gene: TRBJ2-5
d_gene: NA
abundance: medium-sized
CDR3nt: TGTGCCAGCAGCGATACCTCGGAGACCCAGTACTTC
CDR3aa: CASSDTSETQYF

v_gene: TRBV30
j_gene: TRBJ2-3
d_gene: TRBD1
abundance: once
CDR3nt: TGTGCCTGGAGTGCTCCAAGGGCAGGGGGATTCACAGATACGCAGTATTTT
CDR3aa: CAWSAPRAGGFTDTQYF

v_gene: TRBV1
j_gene: TRBJ1-2
d_gene: NA
abundance: NA
CDR3nt: TGCACCAGCAGCTCTCGACGGATGACTAACTATGGCTACACCTTC
CDR3aa: CTSSSRRMTNYGYTF